A selection of T cell receptor beta chains follows, all from one sample in a study of cytomegalovirus exposure and HLA in healthy donors. Assay: immunoSEQ multiplex PCR; the TCRdb copy retains only in-frame clones and omits some. The sample has about 85,000 clones; about 80% are singletons. The specimen was PBMCs. The receptors here all came from a man aged 45 to 65 in good health and CMV-seropositive. CDR3s include the opening cysteine and the closing phenylalanine or tryptophan. The size of a clone is reported for some rows only, either as once, few or many, or as a class for expanded clones.

few	TRBV7-6	CASSWREGAEQYF
-	TRBV27	CASSLGRGSGEQYF
-	TRBV9	CASSRQPNQPQHF
-	TRBV6-5	CASSSTGGINEQFF
-	TRBV18	CASSQGMSGNTIYF
few	TRBV5-1	CASSRGTGYQIRSILDTQYF
-	TRBV6-6	CASSYSGGRTDGYTF
-	TRBV19	CASSARTSGSGQETQYF
-	TRBV7-9	CSSSLTGGFEKLFF
-	TRBV5-4	CASSLAGVGNTGELFF
-	TRBV23-1	CASSHIPARQGEQYF
-	TRBV4-1	CASSHRQGNTEAFF
-	TRBV27	CASSPTWNTEAFF
few	TRBV7-6	CASSVGQGTNTGELFF
-	TRBV30	CAWTDRVSYTQYF
-	TRBV11-2	CASSIETGNYNEQFF
few	TRBV29-1	CSVAKSLAGETQYF
few	TRBV7-2	CASSLGPTSGPDTQYF
-	TRBV5-1	CASSLSTGGGNEKLFF
few	TRBV28	CASSRQGATNEKLFF
once	TRBV30	CAWEQGSRSPLHF
few	TRBV4-1	CASSQVTGSGNTIYF
few	TRBV4-3	CASSQGITGGWETQYF
-	TRBV9	CASSVEGGSLVDEQFF
-	TRBV30	CAWNSYTEAFF
-	TRBV11-2	CASSLDILAGRYEQYF
-	TRBV7-2	CASSLVLAGTGELFF
-	TRBV27	CASSFQGWVGETQYF
once	TRBV18	CASSPRTSAATSSYEQYF
-	TRBV10-3	CAISGGTSGTYNEQFF
-	TRBV21-1	CASSDQGRDHGNIQYF
once	TRBV7-3	CASSFDRKTEAFF
-	TRBV5-1	CASSSTLGQEIYNEQFF
-	TRBV5-6	CASSLLGSETQYF
-	TRBV13	CASTPRFGEQYF
-	TRBV13	CASSSRTVGEKLFF
-	TRBV5-1	CASSPDGQGREQYF
-	TRBV10-3	CAISESGTGGFGYTF
-	TRBV19	CASSPGQIGRDTQYF
-	TRBV7-6	CASSLGGQSEKLFF
once	TRBV2	CASSEALRTSGTFFNEQFF
-	TRBV25-1	CASSANRDRQETQYF
-	TRBV27	CASSFHPSGWASNEQFF
-	TRBV18	CASSPQDGQPQHF
-	TRBV5-1	CASSPRTGRSTNPYEQYF
-	TRBV5-1	CASSLRAGDNTEAFF
-	TRBV7-6	CASSFGQGALRETQYF
-	TRBV6-6	CASSDRGPVYEQYF
-	TRBV7-9	CASSFIAPTGNEQFF
-	TRBV29-1	CSVAPSGRYNEQFF